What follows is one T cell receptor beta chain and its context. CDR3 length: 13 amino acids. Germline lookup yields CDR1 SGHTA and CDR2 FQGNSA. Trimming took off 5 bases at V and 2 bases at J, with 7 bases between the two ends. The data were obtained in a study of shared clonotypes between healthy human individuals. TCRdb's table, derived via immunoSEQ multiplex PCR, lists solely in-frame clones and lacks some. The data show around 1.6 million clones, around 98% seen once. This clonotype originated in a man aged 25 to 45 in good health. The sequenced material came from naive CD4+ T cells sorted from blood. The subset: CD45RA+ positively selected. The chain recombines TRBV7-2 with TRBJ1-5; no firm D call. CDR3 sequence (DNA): TGTGCCAGCAGCCAAGCACGCAATCAGCCCCAGCATTTT. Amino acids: CASSQARNQPQHF.